This is a list of T cell receptor beta chains from one sample in a study of identical twins. TCRdb called the 5' RACE reads again in MiXCR, with one record for every CDR3 protein. The sample shows hundreds of thousands of distinct CDR3 sequences, around an eighth of them seen only once. This same sample was also taken into another study, of yellow fever vaccine responses in identical twins.

Specimen: CD8+ T cells sorted from blood. All receptors come from a woman under 30 in good health. Each CDR3 is given with its conserved first and last residue. D genes are given only for firm matches. The size entry is marked missing in some rows and otherwise reads once, few, many or a size class.

NA	TRBV5-5	TRBJ2-7	TRBD1	CASSLKGGQGSYEQYF	TGTGCCAGCAGCTTGAAGGGTGGACAGGGCTCCTACGAGCAGTACTTC
many	TRBV12-3/TRBV12-4	TRBJ2-1	NA	CASSFVGGNNEQFF	TGTGCCAGCAGTTTTGTTGGCGGGAACAATGAGCAGTTCTTC
many	TRBV4-1	TRBJ2-5	TRBD2	CASSQDRGSGGSQETQYF	TGCGCCAGCAGCCAAGATCGGGGAAGCGGGGGGTCCCAAGAGACCCAGTACTTC
few	TRBV9	TRBJ2-7	NA	CASTPGQTNYEQYF	TGTGCCAGCACACCGGGACAAACTAACTACGAGCAGTACTTC
NA	TRBV28	TRBJ2-2	NA	CASRLGGGELFF	TGTGCCAGCAGACTCGGGGGCGGGGAGCTGTTTTTT
NA	TRBV2	TRBJ2-7	NA	CASSEWLEGVEQYF	TGTGCCAGCAGTGAATGGTTAGAGGGGGTCGAGCAGTACTTC
NA	TRBV14	TRBJ2-7	NA	CASSHVPTSYEQYF	TGTGCCAGCAGCCATGTCCCCACCTCCTACGAGCAGTACTTC
few	TRBV4-1	TRBJ2-1	TRBD2	CASSLFLGGAYNEQFF	TGCGCCAGCAGCCTGTTCTTGGGGGGGGCCTACAATGAGCAGTTCTTC
few	TRBV3-1	TRBJ2-2	NA	CASSYPGPSTGELFF	TGTGCCAGCAGCTACCCCGGCCCCTCCACCGGGGAGCTGTTTTTT
many	TRBV10-1	TRBJ2-2	TRBD1	CASSQGEVTTGELFF	TGCGCCAGCAGCCAGGGGGAAGTGACCACCGGGGAGCTGTTTTTT
few	TRBV5-1	TRBJ2-1	TRBD2	CASSPKFGGSSYNEQFF	TGCGCCAGCAGCCCGAAGTTTGGCGGGAGCTCCTACAATGAGCAGTTCTTC
NA	TRBV19	TRBJ2-1	TRBD2	CASSPSGGAGEQFF	TGTGCCAGTAGCCCTAGCGGGGGGGCCGGTGAGCAGTTCTTC
NA	TRBV29-1	TRBJ2-1	TRBD2	CSVDLAGAGNEQFF	TGCAGCGTCGACCTAGCGGGAGCGGGCAATGAGCAGTTCTTC
many	TRBV5-1	TRBJ1-1	NA	CASSLSWTAGSTEAFF	TGCGCCAGCAGCTTGAGTTGGACAGCGGGGAGCACTGAAGCTTTCTTT
NA	TRBV5-1	TRBJ2-5	TRBD2	CASSLPTSGVQQETQYF	TGCGCCAGCAGCTTGCCGACTAGCGGGGTGCAACAAGAGACCCAGTACTTC
NA	TRBV19	TRBJ1-1	NA	CATGVGNTEAFF	TGTGCCACAGGGGTCGGAAACACTGAAGCTTTCTTT
NA	TRBV12-3/TRBV12-4	TRBJ2-1	TRBD2	CASVTGGREYEQFF	TGTGCCAGCGTCACGGGCGGGAGGGAGTATGAGCAGTTCTTC
NA	TRBV2	TRBJ2-1	NA	CASSVDNYNEQFF	TGTGCCAGCAGTGTTGACAACTACAATGAGCAGTTCTTC
few	TRBV7-3	TRBJ2-5	TRBD1	CASSLTGGLQETQYF	TGTGCCAGCAGCTTGACAGGGGGCCTCCAAGAGACCCAGTACTTC
many	TRBV6-4	TRBJ2-1	TRBD2	CASSASGGANEQFF	TGTGCCAGCAGTGCTAGCGGGGGGGCGAATGAGCAGTTCTTC
NA	TRBV14	TRBJ1-4	NA	CASSQERGSFNEKLFF	TGTGCCAGCAGCCAAGAACGGGGCAGCTTTAATGAAAAACTGTTTTTT
NA	TRBV18	TRBJ2-7	NA	CASSDIDRIRDEQYF	TGTGCCAGCTCAGACATCGACAGAATAAGGGACGAGCAGTACTTC
many	TRBV28	TRBJ2-2	NA	CASSLTGWITGELFF	TGTGCCAGCAGTTTAACAGGGTGGATAACCGGGGAGCTGTTTTTT
NA	TRBV19	TRBJ2-1	TRBD2	CASRPSSGGYNEQFF	TGTGCCAGTAGACCATCTAGCGGGGGATACAATGAGCAGTTCTTC
NA	TRBV4-1	TRBJ2-7	NA	CASSQAQGRSYEQYF	TGCGCCAGCAGCCAAGCGCAGGGTCGGTCCTACGAGCAGTACTTC
NA	TRBV28	TRBJ2-1	TRBD1	CASTVAGTGDNEQFF	TGTGCCAGTACAGTCGCCGGGACAGGGGACAATGAGCAGTTCTTC
few	TRBV16	TRBJ1-1	NA	CASSQFSGENTEAFF	TGTGCCAGCAGCCAATTTTCAGGAGAGAACACTGAAGCTTTCTTT
NA	TRBV3-1	TRBJ2-7	TRBD2	CASSQGSANGRSGEQYF	TGTGCCAGCAGCCAAGGGTCGGCTAACGGGAGGTCAGGTGAGCAGTACTTC
few	TRBV3-1	TRBJ2-5	NA	CASSHRTDLPWAQYF	TGTGCCAGCAGCCATCGGACAGATCTCCCGTGGGCCCAGTACTTC
few	TRBV7-3	TRBJ1-1	TRBD1	CASSIHGQGNTEAFF	TGTGCCAGCAGCATCCATGGACAGGGGAACACTGAAGCTTTCTTT
NA	TRBV20-1	TRBJ1-1	NA	CSARPGVRTEAFF	TGCAGTGCTAGGCCAGGGGTCCGCACTGAAGCTTTCTTT
many	TRBV7-9	TRBJ2-7	NA	CASSWVGAAYEQYF	TGTGCCAGCAGCTGGGTGGGGGCAGCCTACGAGCAGTACTTC
many	TRBV4-2	TRBJ2-1	TRBD1	CASSGGTGEVYNEQFF	TGTGCCAGCAGCGGGGGGACAGGGGAGGTCTACAATGAGCAGTTCTTC
NA	TRBV28	TRBJ1-1	NA	CASSHQGTTEAFF	TGTGCCAGCAGCCACCAGGGGACCACTGAAGCTTTCTTT
many	TRBV12-3/TRBV12-4	TRBJ2-3	NA	CASSFYSESTDTQYF	TGTGCCAGCAGTTTTTATAGCGAGAGCACAGATACGCAGTATTTT
NA	TRBV12-5	TRBJ1-5	NA	CASGLNREGRNQPQHF	TGTGCTAGTGGCCTGAACAGGGAGGGGCGCAATCAGCCCCAGCATTTT
few	TRBV5-8	TRBJ2-3	TRBD2	CASGKAGTSVIDTQYF	TGTGCCAGCGGGAAGGCCGGGACTAGCGTGATAGATACGCAGTATTTT
NA	TRBV27	TRBJ2-2	TRBD1	CASSLRPGQGSYYGELFF	TGTGCCAGCAGTTTGCGTCCGGGACAGGGGAGTTATTACGGGGAGCTGTTTTTT
few	TRBV7-3	TRBJ2-1	TRBD2	CASSPGLAEEQFF	TGTGCCAGCAGCCCGGGACTAGCGGAAGAGCAGTTCTTC
few	TRBV27	TRBJ2-7	TRBD1	CASGDSLYEQYF	TGTGCCAGCGGGGACAGTCTCTACGAGCAGTACTTC
NA	TRBV9	TRBJ2-7	TRBD2	CASSVGGGTSGSYEQYF	TGTGCCAGCAGCGTAGGGGGGGGGACTAGCGGTTCCTACGAGCAGTACTTC
few	TRBV9	TRBJ2-7	TRBD2	CASSVGTSAAYEQYF	TGTGCCAGCAGCGTCGGGACTAGCGCTGCCTACGAGCAGTACTTC
NA	TRBV4-1	TRBJ2-2	NA	CASTDHGQRSGELFF	TGCGCCAGCACCGACCATGGACAGAGGTCCGGGGAGCTGTTTTTT
few	TRBV20-1	TRBJ2-7	NA	CSARSGSSYEQYF	TGCAGTGCTAGATCCGGGAGCTCCTACGAGCAGTACTTC
many	TRBV12-3/TRBV12-4	TRBJ2-1	NA	CASSLGDEQFF	TGTGCCAGCAGCTTGGGGGATGAGCAGTTCTTC
few	TRBV5-1	TRBJ2-2	TRBD2	CASSWVPSGANTGELFF	TGCGCCAGCAGCTGGGTTCCTAGCGGGGCGAACACCGGGGAGCTGTTTTTT
many	TRBV3-1	TRBJ2-7	NA	CASSQIQEVGTYEQYF	TGTGCCAGCAGCCAGATCCAGGAGGTAGGGACCTACGAGCAGTACTTC
few	TRBV15	TRBJ2-1	NA	CATSRDFPRAEESHEQFF	TGTGCCACCAGCAGAGACTTTCCCCGAGCGGAAGAGTCCCATGAGCAGTTCTTC
few	TRBV11-2	TRBJ2-3	TRBD1	CASSLDGIRRQGARRDTQYF	TGTGCCAGCAGCTTAGACGGAATCAGGAGACAGGGGGCGCGACGAGATACGCAGTATTTT
few	TRBV29-1	TRBJ2-1	TRBD2	CSVEGLAVSTSYNEQFF	TGCAGCGTTGAAGGGCTAGCGGTATCAACGTCCTACAATGAGCAGTTCTTC
many	TRBV12-3/TRBV12-4	TRBJ2-5	NA	CASRGEGQETQYF	TGTGCCAGCAGGGGCGAGGGGCAAGAGACCCAGTACTTC